This T cell receptor (beta chain) was sequenced during a study of CD8 T cells in Susac syndrome. The sequenced target, TCR beta, came from blood CD8+ and CD4+ T cells. Random hexamers served to reverse transcribe roughly 0.5 to 1 ug RNA. By means of immunoSEQ multiplex PCR, TCR beta CDR3 spanning 54 Vbeta and 13 Jbeta underwent amplification. TCRdb reanalysed the immunoSEQ multiplex PCR reads using MiXCR and keeps one entry per CDR3 protein. The sample includes 75,000 to 95,000 distinct CDR3 sequences, more than 85% seen only once; the top ten take roughly 0.44%. Worth noting for this clonotype: Antigen specificity is unknown.

Study-level findings and limits: It was in TEMRA cells and active patients that Susac CD8+ clonal expansion peaked.

Looked up from germline, CDR1 is SQVTM and CDR2 is ANQGSEA. Trimming stripped 3 bases from V and 3 bases from J, with 5 bases between. This CDR3 comprises 12 residues. The chain recombines TRBV29-1 with TRBJ2-2; D is undetermined. This TCR was sampled from a human donor with Susac syndrome. The sequenced sample consisted of CD8+ T cells from PBMCs. The CDR3 nucleotides read TGCAGCGTTGATACCGACACCGGGGAGCTGTTTTTT. It is translated as CSVDTDTGELFF.